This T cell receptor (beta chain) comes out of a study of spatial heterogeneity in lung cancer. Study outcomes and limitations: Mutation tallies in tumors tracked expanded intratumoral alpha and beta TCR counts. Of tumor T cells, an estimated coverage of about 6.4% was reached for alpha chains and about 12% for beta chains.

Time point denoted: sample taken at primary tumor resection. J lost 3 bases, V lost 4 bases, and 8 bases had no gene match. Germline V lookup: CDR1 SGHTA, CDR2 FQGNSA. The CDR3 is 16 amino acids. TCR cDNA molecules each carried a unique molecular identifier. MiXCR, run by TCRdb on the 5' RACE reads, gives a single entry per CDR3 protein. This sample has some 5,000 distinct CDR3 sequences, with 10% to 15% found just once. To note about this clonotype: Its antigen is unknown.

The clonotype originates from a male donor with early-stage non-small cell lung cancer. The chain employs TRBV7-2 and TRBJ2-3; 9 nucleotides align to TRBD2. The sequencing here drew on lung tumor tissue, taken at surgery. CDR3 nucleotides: TGTGCCAGCAGCTCGGTAGCGGGAGTAGGGACAGATACGCAGTATTTT. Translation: CASSSVAGVGTDTQYF.